Listed below are T cell receptor beta chains from one sample, sequenced in a study of cytomegalovirus exposure and HLA in healthy donors. Assay used: immunoSEQ multiplex PCR; TCRdb lists only in-frame clones, some missing. The sample has around 85,000 clones, roughly 77% seen once. Sample: PBMCs. These receptors were collected from a man aged 30 to 45 in good health and CMV-seronegative. Each CDR3 is given with its conserved first and last residue. The D gene is left open where the match is weak. Some rows have no size entry. The others give once, few or many, or a class for an expanded clone.

J	D	V	size	DNA	CDR3
TRBJ1-1	.	TRBV29-1	.	TGCAGCGTTGATCCGACGGGGGGGAACACTGAAGCTTTCTTT	CSVDPTGGNTEAFF
TRBJ1-6	TRBD1	TRBV7-6	.	TGTGCCAGCAGCCGTTCGAGGGGACAGTATAATTCACCCCTCCACTTT	CASSRSRGQYNSPLHF
TRBJ1-6	.	TRBV7-2	.	TGTGCCAGCAGCCGATTTCCAGGCAGGCCCCTTAATTCACCCCTCCACTTT	CASSRFPGRPLNSPLHF
TRBJ1-1	.	TRBV25-1	.	TGTGCCAGCAGACCTCTAAAACCTTTAAGCTTATTCTCCACTGAAGCTTTCTTT	CASRPLKPLSLFSTEAFF
TRBJ1-1	TRBD1	TRBV7-2	.	TGTGCCAGCAGCTTACGGACGGGACAGCCCAACACTGAAGCTTTCTTT	CASSLRTGQPNTEAFF
TRBJ1-1	.	TRBV25-1	.	TGTGCCAGCAGTGATCCCTCGGAGGGTGTTGCGGCTTTCTTT	CASSDPSEGVAAFF
TRBJ1-1	TRBD1	TRBV6-1	.	TGTGCCAGCAGTGACAGACAGGGGCCCTGGGGAAACACTGAAGCTTTCTTT	CASSDRQGPWGNTEAFF
TRBJ2-7	TRBD1	TRBV4-1	.	TGCGCCAGCAGCCAAATAGGGACAGAAACATCCTACGAGCAGTACTTC	CASSQIGTETSYEQYF
TRBJ2-7	.	TRBV6-6	few	TGTGCCAGCAGTTACAAAGAGGCGTCTGAGGAGCAGTACTTC	CASSYKEASEEQYF
TRBJ1-6	.	TRBV6-6	.	TGTGCCAGCAGTTACGGGCAGGGGCCTTCACCCCTCCACTTT	CASSYGQGPSPLHF
TRBJ2-2	TRBD2	TRBV29-1	.	TGCAGCGTCCCCACCGGGACTAGCGGGAGGAACACCGGGGAGCTGTTTTTT	CSVPTGTSGRNTGELFF
TRBJ1-5	.	TRBV19	.	TGTGCCAGTAGTATCCGGAGTAGCAATCAGCCCCAGCATTTT	CASSIRSSNQPQHF
TRBJ1-2	.	TRBV5-1	once	TGCGCCAGCAGCTTGTATCGGGGAGACGACTATGGCTACACCTTC	CASSLYRGDDYGYTF
TRBJ1-5	.	TRBV27	.	TGTGCCAGCAGTTTATCGTCAGCGGGTCAGCCCCAGCATTTT	CASSLSSAGQPQHF
TRBJ2-6	.	TRBV7-9	.	TGTGCCAGCAGCCCCCCGGAGAGGTCTGGCGGGGCCAACGTCCTGACTTTC	CASSPPERSGGANVLTF
TRBJ1-3	.	TRBV6-5	.	TGTGCCAGCAGGGCCCAGGGTGGAAACACCATATATTTT	CASRAQGGNTIYF